These 13 T cell receptor beta chains were all obtained from the same sample, sequenced in a study of blood T cell repertoires in COVID-19. Libraries were prepared by immunoSEQ multiplex PCR; TCRdb keeps only in-frame clonotypes and omits some of them. The sample lists about 94,000 clones; roughly 86% were seen once. Sequencing used peripheral blood. These TCRs come from a human donor with acute or convalescent COVID-19. The donor label of this sample is uncertain.

The chain joins TRBV6-5 to TRBJ1-4; D is perhaps TRBD1 (5 bases). The germline V and J ends were trimmed by 0 bases and 3 bases, with 8 bases remaining between them. The CDR3 spans 15 residues. Per germline, CDR1 MNHEY and CDR2 SVGAGI. The CDR3 DNA follows: TGTGCCAGCAGTTACTCTTACAGGCCTAATGAAAAACTGTTTTTT. Its translation is CASSYSYRPNEKLFF.

The genes are TRBV2 and TRBJ1-2, with a weak D call TRBD1 (6 bases). CDR1 and CDR2 (germline): SNHLY, FYNNEI. Trimming removed 8 bases from V and 4 bases from J, with 8 bases in between. The CDR3 runs 11 residues. CDR3 nucleotide sequence: TGTGCCAGCGGGGACACCTATGGCTACACCTTC. It encodes CASGDTYGYTF.

This chain uses TRBV7-2 with TRBJ2-4; 7 bases are a match to TRBD2. Losses at the gene ends were 5 bases for V and 8 bases for J; bases not matched to a gene: 9. Germline-derived CDR1 and CDR2 are SGHTA and FQGNSA. The CDR3 sequence is 14 residues long. Here the CDR3 DNA reads TGTGCCAGCAGCCTAGGAGGCGGGGGAGACATTCAGTACTTC. Translated: CASSLGGGGDIQYF.

The rearrangement links TRBV29-1 to TRBJ1-1; 10 nucleotides line up with TRBD1. The V gene's germline CDR1 is SQVTM and CDR2 ANQGSEA. The ends lost 6 bases at V and 4 bases at J; junction bases unmatched: 8. The CDR3 loop spans 14 amino acids. Here the CDR3 DNA reads TGCAGCGTGGGGACAGGGGTGGGGTCCACTGAAGCTTTCTTT. Amino acid sequence: CSVGTGVGSTEAFF.

This clone was recorded once. This CDR3 reads CASSSDRGDTQYF. In DNA form, the CDR3 reads TGTGCCAGCAGCTCGGACAGGGGAGATACGCAGTATTTT. The chain joins TRBV11-2 to TRBJ2-3; TRBD1 matches 9 bases. CDR1 SGHAT and CDR2 FQNNGV come from the germline V gene. The CDR3 extends over 13 amino acids. V lost 4 bases and J lost 5; bases outside the gene matches: 1.

CDR3 in DNA: TGCAGCGTAGACAGTAACAACTATGGCTACACCTTC. It encodes CSVDSNNYGYTF. The genes are TRBV29-1 and TRBJ1-2; tentative D call: TRBD1 (5 bases). The CDR3 runs to 12 residues. Germline CDR1 reads SQVTM; CDR2 reads ANQGSEA. The V gene lost 6 bases and the J gene lost 2 bases, with 10 bases spanning the gap.

V usage is TRBV15 and J usage is TRBJ1-2; 7 bases agree with TRBD1. This CDR3 is built from 17 residues. Per the germline V gene, CDR1 is LNHNV and CDR2 is YYDKDF (reference sequence). V shed 0 bases and J 2 bases; nucleotides not matched to a gene: 9. Written as DNA, the CDR3 is TGTGCCACCAGCAGAGATGGCCGACAGGGTCGGAACTATGGCTACACCTTC. The encoded protein is CATSRDGRQGRNYGYTF.

V and J are TRBV6-5 and TRBJ1-1; D ambiguous. Trimming shortened V by 2 bases and J by 4 bases, and 8 bases separated the two germline ends. Germline lookup yields CDR1 MNHEY and CDR2 SVGAGI. This CDR3 spans 13 amino acids. DNA for the CDR3: TGTGCCAGCAGTTACGGGCACATCACTGAAGCTTTCTTT. Translating gives CASSYGHITEAFF.

The gene calls are TRBV6-5 and TRBJ2-7; TRBD2 matches 10 bases. Germline V gives CDR1 MNHEY, CDR2 SVGAGI. V dropped 2 bases and J dropped 7; count of bases not matched to a gene: 8. This CDR3 contains 15 residues. This CDR3 reads CASSYKRGGLGEQYF. The CDR3 region has the DNA TGTGCCAGCAGTTACAAGCGGGGGGGCCTTGGAGAGCAGTACTTC.

This chain links TRBV19 with TRBJ1-2, with TRBD1 matching 7 bases. Germline V gene sequence: CDR1 LNHDA, CDR2 SQIVND (reference sequence). After removal of 2 bases from V and 0 bases from J, the junction contained 6 bases not matched to a gene. This CDR3 has 16 residues. The CDR3 loop is CASSISTGWSNYGYTF. CDR3 in DNA: TGTGCCAGTAGTATATCGACAGGGTGGTCTAACTATGGCTACACCTTC. Full variable domain (outside the CDR3, taken from reference TRBV19 and TRBJ1-2): DGGITQSPKYLFRKEGQNVTLSCEQNLNHDAMYWYRQDPGQGLRLIYYSQIVNDFQKGDIAEGYSVSREKKESFPLTVTSAQKNPTAFYLCASSISTGWSNYGYTFGSGTRLTVV.

The rearrangement links TRBV6-5 to TRBJ1-1, with D tentatively TRBD1 (6 bases). Between the trimmed V and J ends, which lost 1 base and 3 bases, there was a span of 12 bases. This CDR3 region has 15 residues. CDR1 is MNHEY and CDR2 is SVGAGI in the germline V gene. The CDR3 region has the DNA TGTGCCAGCAGTTACTTCGCAGGGGCCTACACTGAAGCTTTCTTT. Its protein product is CASSYFAGAYTEAFF.

The chain is built from TRBV19 and TRBJ2-5, with D tentatively TRBD2 (5 bases). The CDR3 sequence is 13 residues long. V lost 6 bases, J lost 5 bases, and 13 bases lay in between. Germline values: CDR1 LNHDA, CDR2 SQIVND (reference sequence). The CDR3 protein is CASSSTDSETQYF. CDR3 coding DNA: TGTGCCAGTAGCTCGACGGACTCGGAGACCCAGTACTTC. The full variable domain, with the rest looked up from reference TRBV19 and TRBJ2-5, is DGGITQSPKYLFRKEGQNVTLSCEQNLNHDAMYWYRQDPGQGLRLIYYSQIVNDFQKGDIAEGYSVSREKKESFPLTVTSAQKNPTAFYLCASSSTDSETQYFGPGTRLLVL.

This chain links TRBV7-8 with TRBJ2-2; the match to TRBD1 covers 8 bases. Germline CDR1 and CDR2: SGHVS and FQNEAQ. V lost 6 bases, J lost 2 bases, and 5 bases stayed unmatched. The CDR3 loop spans 15 amino acids. This chain's CDR3 is CASRWTGQNTGELFF. CDR3 coding DNA: TGTGCCAGCAGGTGGACAGGGCAAAACACCGGGGAGCTGTTTTTT.